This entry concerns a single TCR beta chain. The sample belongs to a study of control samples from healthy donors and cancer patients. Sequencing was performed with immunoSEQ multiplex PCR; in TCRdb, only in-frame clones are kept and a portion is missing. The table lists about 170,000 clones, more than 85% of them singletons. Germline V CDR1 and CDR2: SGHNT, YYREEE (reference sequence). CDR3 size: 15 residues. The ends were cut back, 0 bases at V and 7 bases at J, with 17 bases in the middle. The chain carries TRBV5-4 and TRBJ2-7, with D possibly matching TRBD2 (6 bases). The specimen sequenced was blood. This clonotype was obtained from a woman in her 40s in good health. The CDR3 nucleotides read TGTGCCAGCAGCTTGGATCTGGCGGGGCCACGGGAGCAGTACTTC. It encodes CASSLDLAGPREQYF. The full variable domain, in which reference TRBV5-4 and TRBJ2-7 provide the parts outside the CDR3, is ETGVTQSPTHLIKTRGQQVTLRCSSQSGHNTVSWYQQALGQGPQFIFQYYREEENGRGNFPPRFSGLQFPNYSSELNVNALELDDSALYLCASSLDLAGPREQYFGPGTRLTVT.